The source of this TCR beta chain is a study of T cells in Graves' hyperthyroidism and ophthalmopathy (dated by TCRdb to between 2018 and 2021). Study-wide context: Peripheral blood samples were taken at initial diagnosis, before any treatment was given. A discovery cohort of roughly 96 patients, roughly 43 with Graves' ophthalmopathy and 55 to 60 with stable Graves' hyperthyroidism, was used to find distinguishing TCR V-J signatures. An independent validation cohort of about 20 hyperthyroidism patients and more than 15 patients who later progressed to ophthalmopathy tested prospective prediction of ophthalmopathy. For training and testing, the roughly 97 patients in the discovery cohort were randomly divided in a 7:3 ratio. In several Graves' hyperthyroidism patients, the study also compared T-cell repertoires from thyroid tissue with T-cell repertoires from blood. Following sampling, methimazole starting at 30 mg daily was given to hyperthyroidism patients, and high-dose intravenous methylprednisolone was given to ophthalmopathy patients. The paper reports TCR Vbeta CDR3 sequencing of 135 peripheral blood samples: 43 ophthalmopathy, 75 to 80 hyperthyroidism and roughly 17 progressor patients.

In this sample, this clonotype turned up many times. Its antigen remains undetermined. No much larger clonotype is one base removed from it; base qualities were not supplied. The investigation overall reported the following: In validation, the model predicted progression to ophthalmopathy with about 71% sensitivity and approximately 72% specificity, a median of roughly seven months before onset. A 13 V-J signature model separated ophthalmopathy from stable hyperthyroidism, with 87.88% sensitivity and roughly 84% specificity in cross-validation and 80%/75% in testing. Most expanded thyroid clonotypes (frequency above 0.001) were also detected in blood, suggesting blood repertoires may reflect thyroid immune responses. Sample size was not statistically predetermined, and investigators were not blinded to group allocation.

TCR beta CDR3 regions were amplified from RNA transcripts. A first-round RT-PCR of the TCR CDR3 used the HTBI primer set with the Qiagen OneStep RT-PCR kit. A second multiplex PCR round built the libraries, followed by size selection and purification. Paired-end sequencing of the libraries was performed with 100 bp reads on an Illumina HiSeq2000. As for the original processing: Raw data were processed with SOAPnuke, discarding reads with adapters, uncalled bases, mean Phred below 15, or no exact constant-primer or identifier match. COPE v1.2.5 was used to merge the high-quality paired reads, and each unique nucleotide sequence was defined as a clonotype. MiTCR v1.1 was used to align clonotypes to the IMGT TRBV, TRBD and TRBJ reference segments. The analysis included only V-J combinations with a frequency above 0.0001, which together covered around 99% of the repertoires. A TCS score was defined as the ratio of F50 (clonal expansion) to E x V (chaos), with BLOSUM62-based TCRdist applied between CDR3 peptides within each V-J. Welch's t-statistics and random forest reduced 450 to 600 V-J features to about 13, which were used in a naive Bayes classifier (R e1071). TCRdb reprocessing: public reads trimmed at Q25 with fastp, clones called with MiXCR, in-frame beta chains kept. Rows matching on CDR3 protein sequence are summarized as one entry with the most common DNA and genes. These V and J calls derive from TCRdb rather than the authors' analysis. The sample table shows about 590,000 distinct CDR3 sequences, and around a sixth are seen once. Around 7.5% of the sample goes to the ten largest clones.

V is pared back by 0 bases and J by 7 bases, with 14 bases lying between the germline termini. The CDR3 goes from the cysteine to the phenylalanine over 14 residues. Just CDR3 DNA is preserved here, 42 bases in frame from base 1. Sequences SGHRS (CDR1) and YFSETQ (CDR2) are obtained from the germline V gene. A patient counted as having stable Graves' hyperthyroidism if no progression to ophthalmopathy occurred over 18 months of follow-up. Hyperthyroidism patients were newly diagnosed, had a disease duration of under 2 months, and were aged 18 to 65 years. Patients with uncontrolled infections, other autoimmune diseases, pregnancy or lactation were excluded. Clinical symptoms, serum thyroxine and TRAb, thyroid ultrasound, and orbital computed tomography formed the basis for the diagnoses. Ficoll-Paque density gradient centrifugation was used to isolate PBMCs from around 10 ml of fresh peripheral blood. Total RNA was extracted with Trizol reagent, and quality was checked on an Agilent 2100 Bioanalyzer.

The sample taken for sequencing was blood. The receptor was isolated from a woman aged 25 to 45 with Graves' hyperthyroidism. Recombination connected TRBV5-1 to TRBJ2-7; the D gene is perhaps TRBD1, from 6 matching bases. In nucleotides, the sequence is TGCGCCAGCAGCTTGGAAGGGTCCCAGGGGGAGCAGTACTTC. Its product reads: CASSLEGSQGEQYF.